Below, 25 T cell receptor beta chains from the same sample are listed, as sequenced in a study of human T cells and chemical hapten exposure. Individual cDNA molecules each carried unique molecular identifiers attached by the library. TCRdb fed the reads into MiXCR, producing one record per CDR3 protein. Found here are 95,000 to 150,000 distinct CDR3 sequences, about 8.9% of them singletons; the top ten hold 1.3% to 1.5%. Total RNA was isolated from whole blood that had not been fractionated. Material for sequencing was whole blood. These receptors were taken from a human donor in good health. Some clones in this sample may be carry-over from other donors' samples.

Ten or more counts support this clonotype. The chain combines TRBV6-1 with TRBJ1-1; 7 bases are shared with TRBD1. The CDR3 runs to 14 residues. J gave up 5 bases and V 5 bases, and 8 bases lay outside the gene matches. Germline V gene data show CDR1 as MNHNS and CDR2 as SASEGT. Written as DNA, the CDR3 is TGTGCCAGCAGTCCCTGGACAGGAAAGACTGAAGCTTTCTTT. It specifies CASSPWTGKTEAFF.

This clonotype was recorded at least ten times. The chain links TRBV20-1 to TRBJ1-1, with no clear D. This CDR3 is built from 13 residues. Trimming cost V 3 bases and J 1 base, with 9 bases left between them. Germline CDR1 DFQATT, CDR2 SNEGSKA (reference sequence). The CDR3 DNA follows: TGCAGTGCTAGCCGAGTGGGGAACACTGAAGCTTTCTTT. It yields the protein CSASRVGNTEAFF.

This clonotype was observed many times. This rearrangement joins TRBV20-1 to TRBJ2-5; maybe TRBD2 (5 bases). Germline CDR1 DFQATT, CDR2 SNEGSKA (reference sequence). Trimming removed 3 bases at V and 2 bases at J, with 13 bases between. The CDR3 sequence is 14 residues long. The CDR3 sequence is CSARRAAGQETQYF. The DNA for the CDR3 is TGCAGTGCTAGGCGGGCGGCAGGTCAAGAGACCCAGTACTTC.

This chain links TRBV11-2 with TRBJ1-1; D gene ambiguous. Germline V CDR1 and CDR2: SGHAT, FQNNGV. CDR3 size: 13 residues. Trimming took 5 bases from V and 11 from J, leaving 18 bases between them. As DNA, the CDR3 is TGTGCCAGCAGCCAAACAATAACACTGAATGCTTTCTTT. It translates to CASSQTITLNAFF.

This clonotype showed up many times. The rearrangement joins TRBV5-1 to TRBJ2-1, with 11 nucleotides matching TRBD1. The CDR3 covers 14 residues. The V and J ends lost 3 bases and 10 bases, in that order; junction bases with no gene match: 6. Per the germline V gene, CDR1 is SGHRS and CDR2 is YFSETQ. CDR3 sequence: CASSSGTGGNEQFF. In nucleotides, the CDR3 is TGCGCCAGCAGCTCGGGGACAGGGGGTAACGAGCAGTTCTTC.

The genes are TRBV5-4 and TRBJ2-3, with TRBD2 matching over 9 bases. This CDR3 contains 16 residues. Trimming at V came to 2 bases and at J to 2 bases, leaving 6 bases not matched to a gene. The germline V gene encodes CDR1 SGHNT and CDR2 YYREEE (reference sequence). The CDR3 DNA reads as TGTGCCAGCAGCTTAGTAAGCGGGGGGCCCACAGATACGCAGTATTTT. Protein: CASSLVSGGPTDTQYF.

This rearrangement joins TRBV3-1 to TRBJ2-2; D unclear. Trimming took 3 bases from V and 4 from J, leaving 6 bases between them. The germline V gene has CDR1 LGHDT and CDR2 YNNKEL (reference sequence). This CDR3 region has 13 residues. The CDR3 is CASSQHTTGELFF. DNA for the CDR3: TGTGCCAGCAGCCAGCATACCACCGGGGAGCTGTTTTTT.

This clonotype occurred many times. The rearrangement links TRBV3-1 to TRBJ1-5; D is unresolved. V lost 2 bases to trimming and J lost 3 bases, with 8 bases between them. Germline V lookup: CDR1 LGHDT, CDR2 YNNKEL (reference sequence). The CDR3 contains 14 residues. This chain's CDR3 is CASSQSRPNQPQHF. The CDR3 bases are TGTGCCAGCAGCCAATCCAGACCCAATCAGCCCCAGCATTTT. Drawing the rest from reference TRBV3-1 and TRBJ1-5, the complete variable domain is DTAVSQTPKYLVTQMGNDKSIKCEQNLGHDTMYWYKQDSKKFLKIMFSYNNKELIINETVPNRFSPKSPDKAHLNLHINSLELGDSAVYFCASSQSRPNQPQHFGDGTRLSIL.

At least ten counts were recorded for this clonotype. The genes are TRBV7-9 and TRBJ1-2, with D possibly TRBD1 on 5 matching bases. The V and J ends lost 4 bases and 6 bases respectively, with 27 bases between them. Germline V lookup: CDR1 SEHNR, CDR2 FQNEAQ (reference sequence). The CDR3 length is 18 residues. CDR3 loop: CASSSSVAGHLQVDGYTF. CDR3 nucleotide sequence: TGTGCCAGCAGCTCGTCAGTTGCAGGGCATCTACAGGTCGATGGCTACACCTTC. The whole variable domain, filled in from reference TRBV7-9 and TRBJ1-2, reads DTGVSQNPRHKITKRGQNVTFRCDPISEHNRLYWYRQTLGQGPEFLTYFQNEAQLEKSRLLSDRFSAERPKGSFSTLEIQRTEQGDSAMYLCASSSSVAGHLQVDGYTFGSGTRLTVV.

V and J are TRBV5-1 and TRBJ2-7; no clear D gene. With 0 bases removed from V and 1 base from J, the gap between germline ends came to 11 bases. The germline gives CDR1 SGHRS, CDR2 YFSETQ. The CDR3 consists of 15 residues. CDR3 nucleotides: TGCGCCAGCAGCTTGGCCCCGGGTCAGTCCTACGAGCAGTACTTC. It yields the protein CASSLAPGQSYEQYF.

The chain has TRBV20-1 and TRBJ1-5; TRBD1 aligns across 8 bases. Germline lookup yields CDR1 DFQATT and CDR2 SNEGSKA (reference sequence). Trimming removed 6 bases from V and 7 bases from J; junction bases left unmatched: 5. The CDR3 loop spans 12 amino acids. The CDR3 here is CSAMTGVQPQHF. Here the CDR3 DNA reads TGCAGTGCCATGACAGGGGTGCAGCCCCAGCATTTT.

V gene TRBV3-1 combines with J gene TRBJ2-5; D is unresolved. The V gene lost 5 bases and the J gene lost 1 base, with 14 bases spanning the gap. CDR1 is LGHDT and CDR2 is YNNKEL in the germline V gene (reference sequence). The CDR3 consists of 15 residues. Here the CDR3 reads CASSSIGRFQETQYF. CDR3 bases: TGTGCCAGCAGCTCGATCGGACGTTTCCAAGAGACCCAGTACTTC.

This clonotype was counted a few times. The V call is TRBV7-8, the J call TRBJ1-2; D is ambiguous. The CDR3 runs 15 residues. CDR1 and CDR2 (germline): SGHVS, FQNEAQ. Trimming cost V 0 bases and J 4 bases, with 12 bases left between them. This CDR3 reads CASSLARTQRYGYTF. The DNA for the CDR3 is TGTGCCAGCAGCTTAGCGAGGACCCAGCGCTATGGCTACACCTTC.

The chain links TRBV18 to TRBJ2-7, with 8 positions matching TRBD1. The CDR3 loop spans 14 amino acids. The V segment lost 6 bases and the J segment 7 bases; nucleotides outside the gene matches: 11. The germline gives CDR1 KGHSH, CDR2 LQKENI. This chain's CDR3 is CASSRGQDTREQYF. CDR3 in DNA: TGTGCCAGCTCCCGGGGACAGGACACTCGAGAGCAGTACTTC.

The rearrangement links TRBV5-1 to TRBJ2-7, with D possibly being TRBD1 (6 bases). V dropped 0 bases and J dropped 2 bases, with 12 bases sitting between them. This CDR3 region has 15 residues. The V gene's germline CDR1 is SGHRS and CDR2 YFSETQ. This CDR3 is CASSLGTVTTYEQYF. CDR3 DNA sequence: TGCGCCAGCAGCTTGGGGACAGTCACTACCTACGAGCAGTACTTC.

This clonotype was detected a few times. This chain connects TRBV6-5 to TRBJ1-5; 7 bases align to TRBD1. The CDR3 has 13 amino acids. CDR1 is MNHEY, CDR2 SVGAGI, per germline. The trim removed 8 bases at V and 4 bases at J, leaving 5 bases unmatched. As DNA, the CDR3 is TGTGCCAGCGGAGGACAGGCGAATCAGCCCCAGCATTTT. This translates into CASGGQANQPQHF.

The CDR3: CSVGGRLRTDTQYF. CDR3 coding DNA: TGCAGCGTTGGTGGCCGGCTCCGCACAGATACGCAGTATTTT. The J gene is TRBJ2-3, the V gene TRBV29-1; the D is unclear. In germline, CDR1 is SQVTM, CDR2 ANQGSEA. The CDR3 loop spans 14 amino acids. The V end lost 4 bases, the J end lost 1 base, and 12 bases lay between the germline ends.

Only a few counts were recorded for this clonotype. CDR3 in DNA: TGCGCCAGCAGCTTGGCCCAGTACCTTAACAATGAGCAGTTCTTC. Residues: CASSLAQYLNNEQFF. The chain carries TRBV5-1 and TRBJ2-1; D remains unclear. The CDR3 runs to 15 residues. The V end lost 0 bases, the J end lost 5 bases, and 12 bases lay between the germline ends. Per the germline V gene, CDR1 is SGHRS and CDR2 is YFSETQ.

The V call is TRBV7-8, the J call TRBJ2-2, with a tentative D call TRBD1 (5 bases). V lost 4 bases, J lost 5 bases, and 11 bases lay in between. CDR1 SGHVS and CDR2 FQNEAQ come from the germline V gene. The CDR3 is made up of 14 amino acids. The CDR3 coding sequence is TGTGCCAGCAGCTCTCTGACAGCGACCGGGGAGCTGTTTTTT. It specifies CASSSLTATGELFF.

The V and J genes are TRBV29-1 and TRBJ2-4; no definite D call. The CDR3 runs 14 residues. Per germline, CDR1 SQVTM and CDR2 ANQGSEA. Trimming cost V 3 bases and J 7 bases, with 16 bases left between them. CDR3 in DNA: TGCAGCGTTGATCAATACATAGGTTCGAACATTCAGTACTTC. Translation gives CSVDQYIGSNIQYF.

This clonotype occurred a few times. This chain connects TRBV19 to TRBJ2-5, with no clear D. CDR1 is LNHDA and CDR2 is SQIVND in the germline V gene (reference sequence). The CDR3 spans 14 residues. V was clipped by 6 bases and J by 5 bases, with 16 bases between them. The CDR3 loop reads CASSQPALGETQYF. The CDR3 bases are TGTGCCAGTAGCCAGCCGGCCTTAGGGGAGACCCAGTACTTC.

V is TRBV2 and J is TRBJ2-1; 8 nucleotides line up with TRBD2. Germline V CDR1 and CDR2: SNHLY, FYNNEI. The CDR3 contains 14 residues. V dropped 8 bases and J dropped 8; count of bases not matched to a gene: 11. CDR3: CASWGTRGGHEQFF. CDR3 DNA: TGTGCCAGCTGGGGGACTAGAGGCGGCCATGAGCAGTTCTTC. Full variable domain (remainder filled in from reference TRBV2 and TRBJ2-1): EPEVTQTPSHQVTQMGQEVILRCVPISNHLYFYWYRQILGQKVEFLVSFYNNEISEKSEIFDDQFSVERPDGSNFTLKIRSTKLEDSAMYFCASWGTRGGHEQFFGPGTRLTVL.

The sample holds many counts of this clonotype. The V and J genes are TRBV6-1 and TRBJ1-1; D gene uncertain. The CDR3 extends over 14 amino acids. From germline, CDR1 is MNHNS and CDR2 SASEGT. V was trimmed by 3 bases and J by 3 bases, leaving 11 bases between them. The CDR3 DNA is TGTGCCAGCAGTGATGGGCACCGGGACACTGAAGCTTTCTTT. Translation: CASSDGHRDTEAFF.

This chain uses TRBV7-2 with TRBJ2-1; 7 bases are shared with TRBD2. J gave up 12 bases and V 4 bases, and 6 bases lay outside the gene matches. This CDR3 is built from 12 residues. CDR1 is SGHTA and CDR2 is FQGNSA in the germline V gene. The CDR3 nucleotides read TGTGCCAGCAGCTCCGGACTAGTTTGGCAGTTCTTC. Amino acid sequence: CASSSGLVWQFF.

This clonotype was seen a few times. The DNA for the CDR3 is TGTGCCAGTAGTTTTGGGGGACGGGGCGACACCGGGGAGCTGTTTTTT. It codes for CASSFGGRGDTGELFF. The chain combines TRBV19 with TRBJ2-2; TRBD1 or TRBD2 may be the D gene (5 bases each). V lost 5 bases, J lost 3 bases, and 16 bases lay in between. This CDR3 region has 16 residues. CDR1 is LNHDA and CDR2 is SQIVND in the germline V gene (reference sequence).